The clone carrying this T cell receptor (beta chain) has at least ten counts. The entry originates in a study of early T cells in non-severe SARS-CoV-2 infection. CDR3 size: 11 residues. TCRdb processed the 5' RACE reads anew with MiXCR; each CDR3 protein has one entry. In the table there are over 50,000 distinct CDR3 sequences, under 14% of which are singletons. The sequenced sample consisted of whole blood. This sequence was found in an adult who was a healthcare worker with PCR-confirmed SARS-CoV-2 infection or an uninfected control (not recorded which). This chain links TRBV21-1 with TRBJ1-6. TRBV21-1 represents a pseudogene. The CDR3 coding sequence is TGTGCCGGCCAGAAGGGTTCACCCCTCCACTTT. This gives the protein CAGQKGSPLHF.